Listed below are T cell receptor beta chains from one sample, sequenced in a study of blood T cell repertoires in COVID-19. Data came from immunoSEQ multiplex PCR; TCRdb stores just in-frame clones and leaves some out. The table includes about 320,000 clones, under 90% detected once. Sequences were obtained from PBMCs or T cells enriched from blood (not recorded which). The receptors shown here come from a man aged 55 to 69 who had recovered from COVID-19. Each CDR3 is given with its conserved first and last residue. D genes are given only for firm matches. Not all rows give a size; the values are once, few, many and, for expanded clones, a class.

-,TRBV28,TRBJ2-2,-,CASSRPSQGNTGELFF,TGTGCCAGCAGTCGCCCTTCCCAGGGGAACACCGGGGAGCTGTTTTTT
-,TRBV7-2,TRBJ2-1,TRBD2,CASRRRTSGQSNEQFF,TGTGCCAGCAGGCGCCGGACTAGCGGCCAGTCCAATGAGCAGTTCTTC
-,TRBV14,TRBJ2-2,-,CASSQYIGQNTGELFF,TGTGCCAGCAGCCAATACATTGGACAGAACACCGGGGAGCTGTTTTTT
-,TRBV19,TRBJ1-5,-,CASSIRGTQNSNQPQHF,TGTGCCAGTAGTATCAGAGGGACACAAAATAGCAATCAGCCCCAGCATTTT
-,TRBV10-3,TRBJ2-7,TRBD2,CAISEGGGAYEQYF,TGTGCCATCAGTGAGGGCGGGGGGGCCTACGAGCAGTACTTC
-,TRBV9,TRBJ1-6,TRBD1,CASSAGQGGSPLHF,TGTGCCAGCAGCGCGGGACAGGGCGGTTCACCCCTCCACTTT
-,TRBV3-1/TRBV3-2,TRBJ2-1,TRBD1,CASSPDRVRYNEQFF,TGTGCCAGCAGCCCTGACAGGGTGAGGTACAATGAGCAGTTCTTC
-,TRBV5-4,TRBJ1-6,TRBD1,CASRSGTDNSPLHF,TGTGCCAGCAGGTCCGGGACAGATAATTCACCCCTCCACTTT
-,TRBV5-1,TRBJ2-7,TRBD2,CASRDTTSGLGYEQYF,TGCGCCAGCAGAGATACCACTAGCGGTCTGGGCTACGAGCAGTACTTC
-,TRBV7-3,TRBJ2-3,-,CASSPNRISSTDTQYF,TGTGCCAGCAGCCCGAACAGGATCTCTAGCACAGATACGCAGTATTTT
-,TRBV9,TRBJ2-3,TRBD1,CASSSLQGAGDTQYF,TGTGCCAGCAGCTCTCTACAGGGGGCAGGGGATACGCAGTATTTT
-,TRBV5-1,TRBJ2-7,-,CASSPISGESSYEQYF,TGCGCCAGCAGCCCGATATCCGGGGAAAGCTCCTACGAGCAGTACTTC
-,TRBV5-1,TRBJ2-2,-,CASSSRVAGELFF,TGCGCCAGCAGCTCCAGGGTGGCCGGGGAGCTGTTTTTT
-,TRBV5-6,TRBJ1-2,-,CASSLHPQVPPDGYTF,TGTGCCAGCAGCTTACACCCACAGGTCCCACCGGATGGCTACACCTTC
-,TRBV19,TRBJ1-4,-,CASRETGSTNEKLFF,TGTGCCAGTAGAGAAACAGGGTCTACTAATGAAAAACTGTTTTTT
once,TRBV5-4,TRBJ2-5,TRBD1,CASLTRTGAYQETQYF,TGTGCCAGCCTTACGCGGACAGGGGCGTACCAAGAGACCCAGTACTTC
-,TRBV5-1,TRBJ2-5,-,CASSSNPGLETQYF,TGCGCCAGCAGCTCCAACCCGGGACTCGAGACCCAGTACTTC
once,TRBV10-3,TRBJ2-7,-,CASTSVQGTREQYF,TGTGCGAGCACCAGCGTTCAGGGTACCCGGGAGCAGTACTTC
-,TRBV28,TRBJ2-1,-,CASSALYNEQFF,TGTGCCAGCAGTGCGCTATACAATGAGCAGTTCTTC
-,TRBV11-2,TRBJ2-3,TRBD2,CASSRITSGSTDTQYF,TGTGCCAGCAGCCGTATCACTAGCGGAAGCACAGATACGCAGTATTTT
-,TRBV15,TRBJ1-5,TRBD1,CATSRTGLGNQPQHF,TGTGCCACCAGCAGGACAGGGTTGGGCAATCAGCCCCAGCATTTT
-,TRBV19,TRBJ2-3,-,CASNPAGRPDTQYF,TGTGCCAGTAACCCGGCAGGGCGACCAGATACGCAGTATTTT
-,TRBV5-4,TRBJ2-1,-,CASSLPGGNEQFF,TGTGCCAGCAGCTTGCCCGGGGGAAATGAGCAGTTCTTC
once,TRBV9,TRBJ1-1,TRBD1,CASSPSGGNTEAFF,TGTGCCAGCAGCCCCTCAGGGGGGAACACTGAAGCTTTCTTT
-,TRBV29-1,TRBJ2-2,-,CSAPATVANTGELFF,TGCAGCGCCCCAGCGACAGTCGCGAACACCGGGGAGCTGTTTTTT
-,TRBV2,TRBJ2-7,-,CASSHEPGRVEQYF,TGTGCCAGCAGCCACGAACCGGGCAGGGTCGAGCAGTACTTC
-,TRBV24-1,TRBJ2-4,TRBD2,CATSDGDQSGRAKNIQYF,TGTGCCACCAGTGATGGGGATCAGAGCGGGAGGGCAAAAAACATTCAGTACTTC
-,TRBV6-5,TRBJ2-3,TRBD2,CASRATSVTDTQYF,TGTGCCAGCAGAGCCACTAGCGTCACAGATACGCAGTATTTT
-,TRBV2,TRBJ1-5,-,CASMTDLNQPQHF,TGTGCCAGCATGACAGACCTCAATCAGCCCCAGCATTTT
-,TRBV5-6,TRBJ2-5,TRBD2,CASSLIAGGPFGETQYF,TGTGCCAGCAGCTTGATAGCGGGAGGCCCTTTTGGGGAGACCCAGTACTTC
-,TRBV28,TRBJ2-1,TRBD2,CASSFLPSGRVGNEQFF,TGTGCCAGCAGTTTTCTCCCCAGCGGGAGGGTAGGGAATGAGCAGTTCTTC
-,TRBV5-5,TRBJ2-7,TRBD2,CASSPMPLAGGTYEQYF,TGTGCCAGCAGCCCGATGCCGCTAGCGGGAGGAACCTACGAGCAGTACTTC
-,TRBV18,TRBJ2-1,TRBD2,CASSLSGGSSYNEQFF,TGTGCCAGCTCACTTAGCGGGGGGAGCTCCTACAATGAGCAGTTCTTC
-,TRBV10-3,TRBJ2-7,-,CAISEDTGEQYF,TGTGCCATCAGTGAAGACACAGGGGAGCAGTACTTC
-,TRBV18,TRBJ1-1,TRBD1,CASSRSTGKNTEAFF,TGTGCCAGCTCACGGTCGACAGGGAAGAACACTGAAGCTTTCTTT
-,TRBV6-5,TRBJ2-7,-,CASRASYLYEQYF,TGTGCCAGCAGGGCCTCTTACCTGTACGAGCAGTACTTC
-,TRBV28,TRBJ1-5,-,CASSPRTVYSNQPQHF,TGTGCCAGCAGTCCGCGGACAGTATATAGCAATCAGCCCCAGCATTTT
-,TRBV4-2,TRBJ2-6,-,CASSQGAEGANVLTF,TGTGCCAGCAGCCAAGGCGCGGAAGGGGCCAACGTCCTGACTTTC
-,TRBV12-3/TRBV12-4,TRBJ1-3,-,CASSLSERDTIYF,TGTGCCAGCAGTTTATCGGAGAGGGACACCATATATTTT
-,TRBV4-3,TRBJ2-1,-,CASSQDLGQSSYNEQFF,TGCGCCAGCAGCCAAGATCTTGGACAGAGCTCCTACAATGAGCAGTTCTTC
few,TRBV27,TRBJ2-7,-,CASARGGSYEQYF,TGTGCCAGCGCGAGGGGAGGTTCCTACGAGCAGTACTTC
-,TRBV19,TRBJ2-1,TRBD1,CASSPGQGLYNEQFF,TGTGCCAGTAGTCCCGGACAGGGGCTCTACAATGAGCAGTTCTTC
-,TRBV9,TRBJ2-7,-,CASSVGGPPSSSYEQYF,TGTGCCAGCAGCGTAGGTGGGCCCCCCTCCTCCTCCTACGAGCAGTACTTC
-,TRBV5-4,TRBJ2-7,TRBD2,CASSLAGGESEQYF,TGTGCCAGCAGCCTGGCGGGAGGAGAGAGCGAGCAGTACTTC
once,TRBV28,TRBJ2-1,TRBD1,CASSFMGNRGYNEQFF,TGTGCCAGCAGTTTTATGGGGAACAGGGGTTACAATGAGCAGTTCTTC
-,TRBV11-2,TRBJ1-6,-,CASSLDPGQSPLHF,TGTGCCAGCAGCTTAGATCCAGGCCAATCACCCCTCCACTTT
-,TRBV28,TRBJ1-2,-,CASSSDGGESGYTF,TGTGCCAGCAGTTCGGACGGAGGGGAGAGTGGCTACACCTTC
-,TRBV9,TRBJ2-1,-,CASSPLASPTYNEQFF,TGTGCCAGCAGCCCATTAGCGAGTCCTACCTACAATGAGCAGTTCTTC
-,TRBV7-2,TRBJ1-5,-,CASSSWGQNNQPQHF,TGTGCCAGCAGCTCATGGGGGCAGAACAATCAGCCCCAGCATTTT
-,TRBV5-1,TRBJ2-7,TRBD1,CASSRQGSRSYEQYF,TGCGCCAGCAGCCGACAGGGTTCACGCTCCTACGAGCAGTACTTC
-,TRBV19,TRBJ1-2,TRBD1,CASSIVRQGSSYGYTF,TGTGCCAGTAGTATAGTAAGACAGGGGTCTAGCTATGGCTACACCTTC
-,TRBV9,TRBJ2-3,TRBD2,CASSHLRASGSHTDTQYF,TGTGCCAGCAGCCACCTGCGGGCTAGCGGGAGTCATACAGATACGCAGTATTTT
-,TRBV2,TRBJ1-1,-,CASSDQVLMNTEAFF,TGTGCCAGCAGTGATCAGGTTTTGATGAACACTGAAGCTTTCTTT
-,TRBV2,TRBJ1-5,-,CASSARGVDQPQHF,TGTGCCAGCAGTGCCCGGGGGGTGGATCAGCCCCAGCATTTT
-,TRBV18,TRBJ1-5,-,CASSPGGDQPQHF,TGTGCCAGCTCACCAGGGGGGGATCAGCCCCAGCATTTT
-,TRBV28,TRBJ1-2,TRBD1,CASRQDRSTGYTF,TGTGCCAGCAGGCAGGACAGGAGTACTGGCTACACCTTC
-,TRBV4-1,TRBJ1-2,-,CASSQGEGNLYGYTF,TGCGCCAGCAGCCAAGGGGAGGGAAATCTCTATGGCTACACCTTC